This TCR beta chain was observed in a study of Graves' ophthalmopathy and Graves' hyperthyroidism. PBMCs were obtained from 9 to 10 ml of fresh peripheral blood. The authors amplified TCR beta CDR3 regions, and they did so from RNA transcripts for repertoire sequencing. The library came from an HTBI-primed first-round RT-PCR and a second-round multiplex PCR. TCRdb itself ran the multiplex PCR reads through MiXCR, one entry per CDR3 protein. Of roughly 700,000 distinct CDR3 sequences listed, 40% are singletons. The germline gives CDR1 LNHDA, CDR2 SQIVND (reference sequence). The CDR3 has 14 residues. V was pared by 3 bases and J by 3 bases, with 5 bases of the junction left unmatched. This clonotype came up once. The CDR3 ends on some other residue instead of the conserved phenylalanine or tryptophan, so this is likely a read error.

The source is an adult man with Graves' ophthalmopathy. Sequencing was performed on peripheral blood. V and J are TRBV19 and TRBJ2-7; 7 bases line up with TRBD1. CDR3 sequence reads: CASSIADRDYEQYL. DNA for the CDR3: TGTGCCAGTAGTATTGCCGACAGGGACTACGAGCAGTACTTA.